One sample yielded the 2 T cell receptor beta chains listed below, sequenced in a study of T cell repertoires in cytomegalovirus infection. Each CDR3 protein gets one entry after TCRdb re-called the reads with MiXCR. The repertoire holds approximately 910,000 distinct CDR3 sequences, with around 32% as singletons. Antigens of these TCRs are unknown. Specimen: cultured CD8+ T cells from PBMCs, collected from culture after CMV antigen stimulation. All receptors come from a human donor in good health (CMV status not recorded). Some clones in this sample may be carry-over from other donors' samples.

This clonotype appeared a few times. This chain links TRBV18 with TRBJ2-5; the D gene is possibly TRBD1 (5 bases). The germline V and J ends were trimmed by 2 bases and 2 bases, with 12 bases remaining between them. Germline V lookup: CDR1 KGHSH, CDR2 LQKENI. The CDR3 runs to 15 residues. CDR3 sequence (DNA): TGTGCCAGCTCACCAAGGGGCAGGCAGCAAGAGACCCAGTACTTC. Encoded protein: CASSPRGRQQETQYF.

The rearrangement uses TRBV20-1 and TRBJ2-2; TRBD2 matches 8 bases. The CDR3 has 15 residues. CDR1 is DFQATT and CDR2 is SNEGSKA in the germline V gene (reference sequence). The ends lost 1 base at V and 4 bases at J; junction bases unmatched: 5. The CDR3 nucleotides are TGCAGTGCTAGAGCGGGGGGGCCTTCCACCGGGGAGCTGTTTTTT. Its translation: CSARAGGPSTGELFF.